This entry lists 30 T cell receptor beta chains sequenced from one sample in a study of blood T cell repertoires in COVID-19. Sequenced by immunoSEQ multiplex PCR; TCRdb stores in-frame clones only, minus some. The sample has approximately 270,000 clones, approximately 89% seen once. The specimen sequenced was peripheral blood. The receptors were gathered from a woman in her 30s with COVID-19, enrolled during active disease.

V usage is TRBV19 and J usage is TRBJ2-5; D is perhaps TRBD1 (6 bases). The CDR3 is made up of 14 amino acids. Trimming stripped 6 bases from V and 0 bases from J, with 11 bases between. CDR1 and CDR2 (germline): LNHDA, SQIVND (reference sequence). CDR3 loop: CASSETGHQETQYF. In DNA form, the CDR3 reads TGTGCCAGTAGCGAAACAGGGCACCAAGAGACCCAGTACTTC.

V and J are TRBV5-4 and TRBJ1-6; 9 bases fit TRBD1. The CDR3 has 16 residues. Germline V gene data show CDR1 as SGHNT and CDR2 as YYREEE (reference sequence). Trimming cost V 4 bases and J 6 bases; bases outside gene matches: 8. The CDR3 DNA is TGTGCCAGCAGCCCTGGCCGGGACAGGGTTAATTCACCCCTCCACTTT. It yields the protein CASSPGRDRVNSPLHF.

This clone was recorded once. The chain couples TRBV24-1 to TRBJ2-5, with D tentatively TRBD1 (6 bases). Between the trimmed V and J ends, which lost 7 bases and 5 bases, there was a span of 13 bases. Per the germline V gene, CDR1 is KGHDR and CDR2 is SFDVKD. The CDR3 is made up of 13 amino acids. The CDR3 sequence: CATRGGPGETQYF. For the CDR3, the DNA is TGTGCCACCAGAGGGGGACCGGGGGAGACCCAGTACTTC.

The rearrangement links TRBV13 to TRBJ1-1; unclear D gene. The V gene lost 2 bases and the J gene lost 3 bases, with 13 bases spanning the gap. Germline CDR1 reads PRHDT; CDR2 reads FYEKMQ (reference sequence). The CDR3 length is 15 residues. CDR3 region: CASSLLGNSHTEAFF. For the CDR3, the DNA is TGTGCCAGCAGCTTACTGGGTAATAGCCACACTGAAGCTTTCTTT.

The CDR3 nucleotides are TGTGCCAGCAGCCCGACCAGGGGGCTTATCGGGGAGCTGTTTTTT. This sequence encodes CASSPTRGLIGELFF. The chain recombines TRBV5-4 with TRBJ2-2, with TRBD1 matching 8 bases. J gave up 7 bases and V 4 bases, and 9 bases lay outside the gene matches. The germline gives CDR1 SGHNT, CDR2 YYREEE (reference sequence). This CDR3 region has 15 residues.

The chain links TRBV7-2 to TRBJ1-4, with D possibly being TRBD1 (6 bases). Germline assignment: CDR1 SGHTA and CDR2 FQGNSA. V lost 5 bases and J 4 bases, leaving 20 bases between the germline ends. This CDR3 has 17 residues. The CDR3 loop is CASSRARQPGVNEKLFF. In DNA form, the CDR3 reads TGTGCCAGCAGCCGCGCCCGACAACCAGGGGTTAATGAAAAACTGTTTTTT.

The chain links TRBV27 to TRBJ2-1; D is perhaps TRBD1 (6 bases). Deletions cut 6 bases from V and 14 bases from J, with 17 bases between. In germline, CDR1 is MNHEY, CDR2 SMNVEV (reference sequence). There are 12 residues in the CDR3. This chain's CDR3 is CASRLQGLAEFF. The CDR3, as DNA: TGTGCCAGCAGACTACAGGGTCTAGCCGAGTTCTTC.

The genes are TRBV12-3 or TRBV12-4 and TRBJ2-7; D unclear. The CDR3 is made up of 11 amino acids. Trimming pared 4 bases from V and 6 bases from J, leaving 7 bases between. The CDR3 DNA is TGTGCCAGCAGTTCCGGTCTCGAGCAGTACGTC. Translation: CASSSGLEQYV.

This chain uses TRBV10-1 with TRBJ2-1, with TRBD2 identical over 8 bases. The CDR3 extends over 16 amino acids. With V trimmed by 0 bases and J by 5 bases, 6 bases remained unmatched. Germline lookup yields CDR1 WNHNN and CDR2 SYGVQD (reference sequence). In nucleotides, the CDR3 is TGCGCCAGCAGTGAGTCGGTCGGGGGGGCCCACAATGAGCAGTTCTTC. Its translation is CASSESVGGAHNEQFF.

The chain links TRBV7-9 to TRBJ2-3, with 9 positions matching TRBD2. J gave up 2 bases and V 7 bases, and 7 bases lay outside the gene matches. CDR1 is SEHNR and CDR2 is FQNEAQ in the germline V gene (reference sequence). The CDR3 spans 15 residues. The chain's CDR3 is CASTIAGEITDTQYF. Here the CDR3 DNA reads TGTGCCAGCACTATAGCGGGGGAGATCACAGATACGCAGTATTTT.

The chain recombines TRBV7-9 with TRBJ1-5; 7 nucleotides align to TRBD1. CDR3 size: 16 residues. Trimming removed 5 bases from V and 3 bases from J; junction bases left unmatched: 10. Germline CDR1 is SEHNR and CDR2 is FQNEAQ (reference sequence). CDR3 in amino acids: CASSRDRVGDNQPQHF. CDR3 in DNA: TGTGCCAGCAGCCGAGACAGGGTCGGGGACAATCAGCCCCAGCATTTT.

The CDR3 DNA follows: TGTGCCAGCAGCGTCGAAGGGAGGGCTGAAGCTTTCTTT. Translated, it gives CASSVEGRAEAFF. V is TRBV11-3 and J is TRBJ1-1, with D unclear. Germline loops: CDR1 SGHNT, CDR2 YENEEA. This CDR3 is 13 amino acids long. V gave up 5 bases and J gave up 6 bases, with 13 bases separating them.

The V and J genes are TRBV6-6 and TRBJ1-5; the D is unclear. The CDR3 is 16 residues long. From germline, CDR1 is MNHNY and CDR2 SVGAGI (reference sequence). Trimming pared 0 bases from V and 0 bases from J, leaving 9 bases between. The CDR3, as DNA: TGTGCCAGCAGTTACTCGAGAACAGTTAGCAATCAGCCCCAGCATTTT. Translated, it gives CASSYSRTVSNQPQHF.

This clone was seen once. The chain carries TRBV5-5 and TRBJ1-1; the match to TRBD1 covers 7 bases. The J segment lost 7 bases and the V segment lost 5 bases, leaving 8 bases of the junction unmatched. The germline V gene has CDR1 SGHKS and CDR2 YYEKEE (reference sequence). This CDR3 is 13 amino acids long. The CDR3 DNA reads as TGTGCCAGCAGTCCCGGACAGGAGGATGAAGCTTTCTTT. Translation gives CASSPGQEDEAFF. Together with reference TRBV5-5 and TRBJ1-1, the CDR3 gives the full variable domain: DAGVTQSPTHLIKTRGQQVTLRCSPISGHKSVSWYQQVLGQGPQFIFQYYEKEERGRGNFPDRFSARQFPNYSSELNVNALLLGDSALYLCASSPGQEDEAFFGQGTRLTVV.

The chain joins TRBV28 to TRBJ1-2, with TRBD1 as a possible D gene (6 bases). CDR1 is MDHEN, CDR2 SYDVKM, per germline. V lost 10 bases and J lost 7, with 22 bases in between. The CDR3 length is 14 residues. The CDR3 DNA follows: TGTGCCATCTCAATCAGGGGCGGGTATAGTGGCTACACCTTC. It codes for CAISIRGGYSGYTF.

The chain uses TRBV28 and TRBJ1-2, with TRBD1 matching over 7 bases. The CDR3 runs to 14 residues. Germline V CDR1 and CDR2: MDHEN, SYDVKM. V shed 6 bases and J 7 bases; nucleotides not matched to a gene: 11. Here the CDR3 DNA reads TGTGCCAGCAGCGGATCCAGGGGGATAGGTGGCTACACCTTC. As protein: CASSGSRGIGGYTF.

This clone was seen once. V is TRBV28 and J is TRBJ2-7; D ambiguous. Trimming removed 6 bases from V and 0 bases from J, with 12 bases in between. The CDR3 contains 14 residues. Germline lookup yields CDR1 MDHEN and CDR2 SYDVKM. The CDR3 loop reads CASRSSGRSYEQYF. The CDR3 DNA follows: TGTGCCAGCAGATCTAGTGGCCGCTCCTACGAGCAGTACTTC.

The chain joins TRBV9 to TRBJ2-2; 9 nucleotides line up with TRBD2. Unmatched junction bases numbered 8, after V lost 7 bases and J lost 4 bases. The CDR3 is 15 residues long. CDR1 SGDLS and CDR2 YYNGEE come from the germline V gene. Written as DNA, the CDR3 is TGTGCCAGCGGGATAGCGGGAGACCCCACCGGGGAGCTGTTTTTT. This sequence encodes CASGIAGDPTGELFF.

J is TRBJ2-3 and V is TRBV30, with D perhaps TRBD1 (6 bases). Germline values: CDR1 GTSNPN, CDR2 SVGIG (reference sequence). Deletions cut 4 bases from V and 1 base from J, with 15 bases between. This CDR3 is 15 amino acids long. The CDR3 DNA reads TGTGCCTGGACCCTGACAGGTCGGGGCACAGATACGCAGTATTTT. It codes for CAWTLTGRGTDTQYF.

CDR3 protein: CASSPGHLNTEAFF. The CDR3 DNA sequence: TGTGCCAGCAGCCCGGGACACCTGAACACTGAAGCTTTCTTT. The rearrangement joins TRBV6-5 to TRBJ1-1; the D gene is possibly TRBD1 (6 bases). The CDR3 contains 14 residues. V was shortened by 6 bases and J by 0 bases, with 11 bases between the two germline ends. Germline values: CDR1 MNHEY, CDR2 SVGAGI.

This chain connects TRBV29-1 to TRBJ2-5; a possible D gene is TRBD1 (6 bases). There are 13 residues in the CDR3. Germline CDR1 and CDR2: SQVTM and ANQGSEA. Between the trimmed V and J ends, which lost 4 bases and 5 bases, there was a span of 14 bases. CDR3: CSVGTAVAETQYF. The CDR3 DNA is TGCAGCGTTGGGACAGCGGTGGCGGAGACCCAGTACTTC.

This clone was seen a few times. The DNA for the CDR3 is TGCGCCAGCAGCACCTACCGACAGGGTGGGAGAGAGACCCAGTACTTC. It specifies CASSTYRQGGRETQYF. The chain combines TRBV5-1 with TRBJ2-5, with 7 bases that match TRBD1. Germline values: CDR1 SGHRS, CDR2 YFSETQ. The CDR3 is made up of 16 amino acids. V lost 4 bases, J lost 4 bases, and 13 bases stayed unmatched.

The CDR3, as DNA: TGTGCCTGGAGTGGCTGGGGGGATCGTGTTCAGACCGGGGAGCTGTTTTTT. This gives the protein CAWSGWGDRVQTGELFF. The chain recombines TRBV30 with TRBJ2-2, with D tentatively TRBD2 (6 bases). CDR3 length: 17 residues. Germline CDR1 and CDR2: GTSNPN and SVGIG (reference sequence). The V end lost 1 base, the J end lost 5 bases, and 20 bases lay between the germline ends.

The chain combines TRBV11-2 with TRBJ1-1; no definite D call. The CDR3 sequence is 13 residues long. Germline CDR1 reads SGHAT; CDR2 reads FQNNGV. V was cut by 2 bases and J by 3 bases, with 7 bases left in between. This CDR3 is CASSLSVDTEAFF. The CDR3 DNA sequence: TGTGCCAGCAGCTTATCAGTGGACACTGAAGCTTTCTTT.

The gene calls are TRBV2 and TRBJ2-7; D is possibly TRBD1 (5 bases). V lost 2 bases to trimming and J lost 4 bases, with 9 bases between them. This CDR3 region has 13 residues. Germline V lookup: CDR1 SNHLY, CDR2 FYNNEI. The CDR3 DNA is TGTGCCAGCAGTGAACAGGGTCGGTACGAGCAGTACTTC. This encodes CASSEQGRYEQYF.

In this sample, this clone turned up a few times. V is TRBV19 and J is TRBJ2-2, with 8 bases matching TRBD1. Germline CDR1 and CDR2: LNHDA and SQIVND (reference sequence). Trimming cost V 8 bases and J 0 bases; bases outside gene matches: 5. The length of the CDR3 is 15 residues. The CDR3 loop is CASGPGQANTGELFF. The CDR3 nucleotides are TGTGCCAGTGGCCCGGGACAGGCGAACACCGGGGAGCTGTTTTTT.

The rearrangement uses TRBV4-1 and TRBJ2-3; 7 nucleotides align to TRBD2. This CDR3 contains 19 residues. The junction had 12 bases not matched to a gene; V was cut back by 0 bases and J by 0 bases. Germline V gene sequence: CDR1 MGHRA, CDR2 YSYEKL. The DNA for the CDR3 is TGCGCCAGCAGCCAAGATCTCATATTGGGGGGGTCTAGCACAGATACGCAGTATTTT. Its translation is CASSQDLILGGSSTDTQYF.

The V and J genes are TRBV20-1 and TRBJ2-7; no clear D gene. The CDR3 loop spans 11 amino acids. The germline V gene has CDR1 DFQATT and CDR2 SNEGSKA (reference sequence). The ends were cut back, 6 bases at V and 3 bases at J, with 9 bases in the middle. CDR3 DNA sequence: TGCAGTGCCCCCTTAAACTACGAGCAGTACTTC. Encoded protein: CSAPLNYEQYF.

This sequence joins TRBV3-1 (or the pseudogene TRBV3-2) and TRBJ1-1, with 8 bases matching TRBD1. CDR1 and CDR2 from the germline V gene are LGHDT and YNNKEL (reference sequence). With V trimmed by 3 bases and J by 7 bases, 7 bases remained unmatched. This CDR3 region has 14 residues. The CDR3 DNA reads TGTGCCAGCAGCCAGAGGGGACAGGAGGGTGAAGCTTTCTTT. This gives the protein CASSQRGQEGEAFF.

This clone was seen a single time. The chain is built from TRBV28 and TRBJ2-7; D perhaps matches TRBD1 (5 bases). Germline CDR1 reads MDHEN; CDR2 reads SYDVKM. The CDR3 sequence is 14 residues long. Trimming left V 5 bases short and J 2 bases short, with 13 bases between. CDR3 sequence reads: CASSPSTATYEQYF. CDR3 nucleotide sequence: TGTGCCAGCAGTCCTTCGACAGCGACCTACGAGCAGTACTTC.